These 6 T cell receptor beta chains were sequenced from one sample in a study of PD-L1 blockade in urothelial cancer. The time point: pretreatment peripheral blood. Some clones are missing from TCRdb's copy, which holds only in-frame ones; the method was immunoSEQ multiplex PCR. The sample includes just under 65,000 clones, roughly 77% of them seen just once. The sequenced sample was PBMCs, obtained around atezolizumab (anti-PD-L1) treatment. All receptors come from a man aged 70 or older with urothelial cancer.

The CDR3 nucleotides read TGTGCCAGCTCACCGGGAGGGGTGGAGACCCAGTACTTC. Encoded protein: CASSPGGVETQYF. V usage is TRBV18 and J usage is TRBJ2-5; 7 bases match TRBD2. The CDR3 has 13 residues. Germline CDR1 is KGHSH and CDR2 is LQKENI. V was pared by 3 bases and J by 5 bases, with 3 bases of the junction left unmatched.

The J gene is TRBJ2-3, the V gene TRBV4-3; TRBD2 might be the D (6 bases). The CDR3 is 16 amino acids. Germline CDR1 is LGHNA and CDR2 is YSLEER. V shed 4 bases and J shed 0 bases, with 14 bases lying between them. CDR3 amino acids: CASSRKIAGSTDTQYF. The CDR3 coding sequence is TGCGCCAGCAGCCGAAAGATCGCGGGGAGCACAGATACGCAGTATTTT.

The chain is built from TRBV7-2 and TRBJ2-7; D call uncertain. With 3 bases removed from V and 6 bases from J, the gap between germline ends came to 15 bases. The CDR3 totals 14 residues. The germline gives CDR1 SGHTA, CDR2 FQGNSA. CDR3 loop: CASSFSITSAEQYF. The CDR3, as DNA: TGTGCCAGCAGCTTTTCTATAACTTCCGCCGAGCAGTACTTC. Filled out from reference TRBV7-2 and TRBJ2-7, the complete variable domain reads GAGVSQSPSNKVTEKGKDVELRCDPISGHTALYWYRQSLGQGLEFLIYFQGNSAPDKSGLPSDRFSAERTGGSVSTLTIQRTQQEDSAVYLCASSFSITSAEQYFGPGTRLTVT.

DNA of the CDR3: TGTGCCAGCAGCTTTAGCGGGAAGCAGTTCTTC. Translating it yields CASSFSGKQFF. The chain recombines TRBV5-4 with TRBJ2-1; 8 nucleotides match TRBD2. This CDR3 has 11 residues. The germline V gene encodes CDR1 SGHNT and CDR2 YYREEE (reference sequence). The V segment lost 2 bases and the J segment 11 bases; nucleotides outside the gene matches: 0.

This sequence joins TRBV5-1 and TRBJ2-7, with D perhaps TRBD2 (6 bases). The CDR3 spans 15 residues. V lost 3 bases to trimming and J lost 6 bases, with 19 bases between them. Germline values: CDR1 SGHRS, CDR2 YFSETQ. CDR3 region: CASSSAGRESAEQYF. The CDR3 coding sequence is TGCGCCAGCAGCTCTGCCGGGCGGGAATCGGCCGAGCAGTACTTC.

This rearrangement joins TRBV10-3 to TRBJ2-1, with D maybe TRBD2 (6 bases). The ends were cut back, 6 bases at V and 4 bases at J, with 19 bases in the middle. Germline V gene lookup returns CDR1 ENHRY and CDR2 SYGVKD. This CDR3 spans 16 amino acids. In DNA, the CDR3 is TGTGCCATCAGCGGGAGTCTAAAAGGGGATTACAATGAGCAGTTCTTC. Amino acids: CAISGSLKGDYNEQFF.